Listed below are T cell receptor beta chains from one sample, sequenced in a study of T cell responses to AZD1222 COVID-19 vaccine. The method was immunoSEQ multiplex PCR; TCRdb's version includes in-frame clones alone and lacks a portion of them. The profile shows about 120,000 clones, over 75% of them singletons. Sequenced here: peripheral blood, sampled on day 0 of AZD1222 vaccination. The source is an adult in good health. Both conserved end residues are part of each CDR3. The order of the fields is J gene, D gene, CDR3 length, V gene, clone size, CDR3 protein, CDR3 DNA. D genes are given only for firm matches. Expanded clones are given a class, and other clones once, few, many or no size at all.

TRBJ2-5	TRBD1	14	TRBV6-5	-	CASSPGTAQETQYF	TGTGCCAGCAGCCCAGGGACAGCCCAAGAGACCCAGTACTTC
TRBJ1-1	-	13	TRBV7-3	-	CASSLGGGGEAFF	TGTGCCAGCAGCTTAGGGGGAGGAGGTGAAGCTTTCTTT
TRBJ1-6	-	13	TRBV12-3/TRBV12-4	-	CASRPDMYSPLHF	TGTGCCAGCAGACCCGACATGTATTCACCCCTCCACTTT
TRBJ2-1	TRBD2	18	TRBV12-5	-	CASGPPSPSGGTYNEQFF	TGTGCTAGTGGTCCCCCCTCGCCTAGCGGGGGGACCTACAATGAGCAGTTCTTC
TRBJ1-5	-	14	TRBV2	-	CASSEGTRYQPQHF	TGTGCCAGCAGTGAAGGGACAAGGTATCAGCCCCAGCATTTT
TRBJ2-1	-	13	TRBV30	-	CAWSETGLNEQFF	TGTGCCTGGAGTGAGACAGGACTGAATGAGCAGTTCTTC
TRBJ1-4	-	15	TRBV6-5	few	CASSYSGGPSGKLFF	TGTGCCAGCAGTTACTCGGGGGGGCCTTCTGGAAAACTGTTTTTT
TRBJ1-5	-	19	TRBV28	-	CASSLIQAGVRGVNQPQHF	TGTGCCAGCAGTTTGATACAGGCGGGGGTCCGGGGCGTCAATCAGCCCCAGCATTTT
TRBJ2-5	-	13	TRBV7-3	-	CASSRYGQETQYF	TGTGCCAGCAGCCGGTACGGACAAGAGACCCAGTACTTC
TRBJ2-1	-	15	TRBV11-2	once	CASSLVGRVDNEQFF	TGTGCCAGCAGCTTAGTGGGCAGGGTCGACAATGAGCAGTTCTTC
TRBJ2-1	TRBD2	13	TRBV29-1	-	CSAGILADNEQFF	TGCAGCGCCGGCATACTAGCGGACAATGAGCAGTTCTTC